This T cell receptor (beta chain) appears in the sequencing data of a study of blood T cell repertoires in COVID-19. Turning to the study itself: Sites across the United States, Italy and Spain contributed samples from acute and convalescent COVID-19.

Authors' analysis steps: Reference gene primers were amplified, and this amplification served to estimate nucleated cell counts. Data came from immunoSEQ multiplex PCR; TCRdb stores just in-frame clones and leaves some out. V and J calls and clone size are copied from that table; D and trimming were computed from the DNA. The sample holds over 350,000 clones, around nine tenths seen once. This CDR3 is 15 amino acids long. Germline V gene lookup returns CDR1 MNHEY and CDR2 SVGAGI. V was pared by 6 bases and J by 2 bases, with 16 bases between. The chain combines TRBV6-5 with TRBJ1-2; D may be TRBD1 (5 bases). The sample was peripheral blood. The TCR comes from a woman in her 30s with acute or convalescent COVID-19. CDR3 protein: CASRPAWGVNYGYTF. Written as DNA, the CDR3 is TGTGCCAGCAGACCCGCGTGGGGCGTCAACTATGGCTACACCTTC.